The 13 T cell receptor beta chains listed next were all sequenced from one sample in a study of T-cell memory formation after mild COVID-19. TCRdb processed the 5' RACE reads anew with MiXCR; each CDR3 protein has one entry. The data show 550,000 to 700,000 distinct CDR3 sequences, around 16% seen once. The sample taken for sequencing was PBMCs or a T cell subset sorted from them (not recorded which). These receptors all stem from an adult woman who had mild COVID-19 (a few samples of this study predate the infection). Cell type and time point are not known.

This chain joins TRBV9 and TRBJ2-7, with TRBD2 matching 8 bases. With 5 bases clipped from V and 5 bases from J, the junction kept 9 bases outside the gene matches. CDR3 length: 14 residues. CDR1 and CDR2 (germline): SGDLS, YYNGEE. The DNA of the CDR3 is TGTGCCAGCAGTACCGGGACTAGAGTCCACGAGCAGTACTTC. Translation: CASSTGTRVHEQYF.

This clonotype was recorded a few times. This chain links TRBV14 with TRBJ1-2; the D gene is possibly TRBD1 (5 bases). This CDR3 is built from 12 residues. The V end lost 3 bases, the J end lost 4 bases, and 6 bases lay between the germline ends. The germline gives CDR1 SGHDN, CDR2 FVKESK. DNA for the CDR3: TGTGCCAGCAGCCACGGGGCCTATGGCTACACCTTC. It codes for CASSHGAYGYTF.

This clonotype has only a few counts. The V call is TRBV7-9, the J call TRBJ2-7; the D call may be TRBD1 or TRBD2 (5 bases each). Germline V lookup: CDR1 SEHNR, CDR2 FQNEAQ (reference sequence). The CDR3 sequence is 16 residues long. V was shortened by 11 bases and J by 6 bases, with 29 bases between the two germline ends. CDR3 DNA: TGTGCCGGCCAGCAGCTTAGGGGTTCCGGGGACGTCGAGCAGTACTTC. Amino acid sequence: CAGQQLRGSGDVEQYF.

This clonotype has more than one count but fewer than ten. CDR3 residues: CATSDSLAGIRDTQYF. The DNA of the CDR3 is TGTGCCACCAGTGATAGTCTAGCGGGAATTAGAGATACGCAGTATTTT. The chain has TRBV24-1 and TRBJ2-3; 9 positions agree with TRBD2. V lost 3 bases to trimming and J lost 5 bases; unmatched junction nucleotides: 8. This CDR3 comprises 16 residues. Per the germline V gene, CDR1 is KGHDR and CDR2 is SFDVKD.

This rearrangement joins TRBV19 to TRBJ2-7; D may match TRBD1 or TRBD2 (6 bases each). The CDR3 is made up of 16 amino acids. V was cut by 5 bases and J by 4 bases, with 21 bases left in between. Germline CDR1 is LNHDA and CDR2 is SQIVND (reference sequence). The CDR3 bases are TGTGCCAGTAGTGTGTCCTGGGGGGCGAGCAGTTACGAGCAGTACTTC. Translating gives CASSVSWGASSYEQYF. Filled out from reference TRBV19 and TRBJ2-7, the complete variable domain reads DGGITQSPKYLFRKEGQNVTLSCEQNLNHDAMYWYRQDPGQGLRLIYYSQIVNDFQKGDIAEGYSVSREKKESFPLTVTSAQKNPTAFYLCASSVSWGASSYEQYFGPGTRLTVT.

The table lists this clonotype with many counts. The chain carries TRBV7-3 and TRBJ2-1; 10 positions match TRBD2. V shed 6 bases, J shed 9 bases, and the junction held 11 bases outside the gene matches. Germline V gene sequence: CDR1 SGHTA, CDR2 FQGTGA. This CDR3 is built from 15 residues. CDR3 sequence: CASSPLAGAVGEQFF. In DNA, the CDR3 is TGTGCCAGCAGTCCCCTAGCGGGAGCTGTCGGTGAGCAGTTCTTC.

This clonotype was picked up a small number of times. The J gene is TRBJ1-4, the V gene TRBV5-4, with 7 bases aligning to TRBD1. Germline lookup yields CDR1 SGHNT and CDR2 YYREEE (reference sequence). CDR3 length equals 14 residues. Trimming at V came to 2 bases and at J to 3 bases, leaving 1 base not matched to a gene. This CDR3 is CASSFRGSNEKLFF. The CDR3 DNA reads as TGTGCCAGCAGCTTCAGGGGGTCTAATGAAAAACTGTTTTTT.

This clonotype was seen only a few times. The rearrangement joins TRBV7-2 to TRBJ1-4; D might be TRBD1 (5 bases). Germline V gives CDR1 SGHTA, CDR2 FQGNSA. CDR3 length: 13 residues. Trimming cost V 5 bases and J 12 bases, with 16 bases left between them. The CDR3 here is CASSRLTATELFF. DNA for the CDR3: TGTGCCAGCAGCCGATTGACAGCCACCGAACTGTTTTTT.

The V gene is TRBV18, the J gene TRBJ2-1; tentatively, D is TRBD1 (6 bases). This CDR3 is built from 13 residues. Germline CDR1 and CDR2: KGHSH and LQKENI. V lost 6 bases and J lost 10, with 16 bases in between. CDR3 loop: CASSQGPTGEQFF. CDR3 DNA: TGTGCCAGCTCCCAGGGGCCAACGGGAGAGCAGTTCTTC.

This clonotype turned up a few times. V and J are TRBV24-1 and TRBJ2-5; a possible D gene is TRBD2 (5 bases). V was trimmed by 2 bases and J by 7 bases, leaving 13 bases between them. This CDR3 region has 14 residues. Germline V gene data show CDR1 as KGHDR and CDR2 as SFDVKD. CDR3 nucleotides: TGTGCCACCAGTGATTCGATAGCGAAAGGGACCCAGTACTTC. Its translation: CATSDSIAKGTQYF.

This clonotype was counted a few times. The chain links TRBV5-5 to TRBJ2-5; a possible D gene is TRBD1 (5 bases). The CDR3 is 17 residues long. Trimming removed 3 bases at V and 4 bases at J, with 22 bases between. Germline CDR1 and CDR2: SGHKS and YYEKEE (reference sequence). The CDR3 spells CASSYGSGRRIRETQYF. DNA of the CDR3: TGTGCCAGCAGCTACGGATCAGGGCGGCGAATTAGAGAGACCCAGTACTTC.

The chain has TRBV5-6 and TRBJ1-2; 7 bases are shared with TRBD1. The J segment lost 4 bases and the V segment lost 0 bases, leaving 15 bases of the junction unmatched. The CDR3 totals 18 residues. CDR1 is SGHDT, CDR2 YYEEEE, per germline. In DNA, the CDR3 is TGTGCCAGCAGCTTGGGAAGTATTACGACAGGGAAGGGCTATGGCTACACCTTC. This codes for CASSLGSITTGKGYGYTF. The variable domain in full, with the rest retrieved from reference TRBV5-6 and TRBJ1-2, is DAGVTQSPTHLIKTRGQQVTLRCSPKSGHDTVSWYQQALGQGPQFIFQYYEEEERQRGNFPDRFSGHQFPNYSSELNVNALLLGDSALYLCASSLGSITTGKGYGYTFGSGTRLTVV.

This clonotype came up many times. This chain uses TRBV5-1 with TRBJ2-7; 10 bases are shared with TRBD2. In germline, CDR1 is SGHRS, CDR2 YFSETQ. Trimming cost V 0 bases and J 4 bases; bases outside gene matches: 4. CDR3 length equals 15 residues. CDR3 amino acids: CASSLAASGGYEQYF. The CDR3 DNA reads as TGCGCCAGCAGCTTGGCGGCTAGCGGGGGATACGAGCAGTACTTC.